This TCR beta chain was obtained from a study of regulatory T cells in long-lasting Graves disease. Study-wide findings and caveats: Patients with persistent disease shared 2,741 public clonotypes, outpacing the roughly 1,000 shared by new patients.

The table lists this clonotype with many counts. What it recognizes is unknown. The time point was: persistent/refractory GD, antithyroid drugs over 5 years with positive TRAb. Extracted RNA from PBMCs served as the source of the TCR library. Library construction for TCR beta used iRepertoire HTBI primers and Arm-PCR of CDR3 regions. In the authors' methods: Identified segments across samples numbered under 80 TRBV and over eleven TRBJ. MiXCR, applied by TCRdb to the multiplex PCR reads, yields one record per CDR3 protein. The V and J calls follow TCRdb's processing rather than the paper's. Of some 340,000 distinct CDR3 sequences listed, less than 30% are singletons. V was cut by 4 bases and J by 2 bases, with 12 bases left in between. Germline loops: CDR1 SNHLY, CDR2 FYNNEI. The CDR3 contains 15 residues.

This chain links TRBV2 with TRBJ1-5; D unclear. The sample here was peripheral blood mononuclear cells (PBMCs), taken when the disease was refractory, from a patient treated with antithyroid drugs. The receptor comes from a woman in her 40s with Graves disease. CDR3 DNA sequence: TGTGCCAGCAGTGGCCTTAGGACTGGCAATCAGCCCCAGCATTTT. It is translated as CASSGLRTGNQPQHF.